Sequencing of this TCR beta chain was carried out in a study of cytomegalovirus exposure and HLA in healthy donors. The PCR had 60 Vbeta and 13 Jbeta primers. The protocol was immunoSEQ multiplex PCR, while the TCRdb copy is restricted to in-frame clones and leaves out a portion. The sample shows under 85,000 clones, about 70% of them seen only once. The CDR3 length is 13 residues. Germline CDR1 reads SGHAT; CDR2 reads FQNNGV. Study-level findings and limits: HLA-A and HLA-B allele assignments for most subjects were reportedly predicted accurately using TCR beta sequences.

Comments on this clone: The antigen is not known. It differs at one base from a far larger clone, so likely a read error.

This chain connects TRBV11-2 to TRBJ1-2; 7 nucleotides match TRBD1. The receptor was isolated from a woman younger than 45 in good health and CMV-seronegative. Sequencing was carried out using PBMCs. The CDR3 loop is CASSLTGYRGFTF. In DNA form, the CDR3 reads TGTGCCAGCAGCTTGACAGGGTATCGAGGCTTCACCTTC.